This is a list of T cell receptor beta chains from one sample in a study of blood T cells in healthy people across ages. TCRdb reprocessed the 5' RACE reads with MiXCR, giving one entry per CDR3 protein. The sample has more than 900,000 distinct CDR3 sequences; just under 30% are singletons. These data were also filed under a second study, of T cells of mothers and their children.

The sequenced material came from blood. These receptor sequences come from a woman aged 40-49 years in good health. Each CDR3 is given with its conserved first and last residue. D genes are given only for firm matches. Some rows have no size entry. The others give once, few or many, or a class for an expanded clone.

j_call clone_size v_call d_call cdr3_aa cdr3_nt
TRBJ1-3 once TRBV28 . CASSATLGGNTIYF TGTGCCAGCAGTGCCACATTGGGTGGAAACACCATATATTTT
TRBJ2-5 many TRBV7-2 . CASSVPQETQYF TGTGCCAGCAGCGTACCTCAAGAGACCCAGTACTTC
TRBJ2-1 many TRBV20-1 TRBD1 CSVHDRGFYNEQFF TGCAGTGTCCACGACAGGGGTTTCTACAATGAGCAGTTCTTC
TRBJ1-5 . TRBV4-3 . CASSQDLTQGFDQPQHF TGCGCCAGCAGCCAAGACCTTACACAGGGCTTTGATCAGCCCCAGCATTTT
TRBJ1-3 few TRBV12-3/TRBV12-4 . CASSSRNGNTIYF TGTGCCAGCAGTTCTAGGAATGGAAACACCATATATTTT
TRBJ2-2 few TRBV7-2 . CASSQTGNTGELFF TGTGCCAGCAGCCAGACAGGGAACACCGGGGAGCTGTTTTTT
TRBJ2-7 many TRBV12-3/TRBV12-4 . CASSSPKNYEQYF TGTGCCAGCAGTTCCCCGAAAAATTACGAGCAGTACTTC
TRBJ1-1 . TRBV2 . CASSAVLNEAFF TGTGCCAGCAGTGCCGTTCTCAACGAAGCTTTCTTT
TRBJ2-1 . TRBV6-1 . CASSGIRRFPLTYNEQFF TGTGCCAGCAGTGGTATTAGACGGTTTCCCTTAACCTACAATGAGCAGTTCTTC
TRBJ1-5 . TRBV7-8 . CASSIVPRQPQHF TGTGCCAGTAGTATAGTGCCAAGACAGCCCCAGCATTTT
TRBJ2-7 . TRBV18 TRBD1 CASSLTGADEQYF TGTGCCAGCTCACTTACAGGGGCTGACGAGCAGTACTTC
TRBJ2-7 many TRBV4-1 . CASSQVTGSDEQYF TGCGCCAGCAGCCAAGTGACAGGTAGCGACGAGCAGTACTTC
TRBJ2-5 many TRBV7-6 . CASSFSIEDQETQYF TGTGCCAGCAGCTTCTCTATAGAGGACCAAGAGACCCAGTACTTC
TRBJ2-5 . TRBV12-3/TRBV12-4 TRBD1 CASSSGTGDEETQYF TGTGCCAGCAGTTCGGGGACAGGGGACGAGGAGACCCAGTACTTC
TRBJ1-6 few TRBV12-3/TRBV12-4 . CASYPRWENSPLHF TGTGCCAGCTACCCAAGGTGGGAGAATTCACCCCTCCACTTT
TRBJ1-5 . TRBV6-1 TRBD1 CASTPAPLDRFSNQPQHF TGTGCCAGCACCCCTGCCCCCCTGGACAGGTTTAGCAATCAGCCCCAGCATTTT